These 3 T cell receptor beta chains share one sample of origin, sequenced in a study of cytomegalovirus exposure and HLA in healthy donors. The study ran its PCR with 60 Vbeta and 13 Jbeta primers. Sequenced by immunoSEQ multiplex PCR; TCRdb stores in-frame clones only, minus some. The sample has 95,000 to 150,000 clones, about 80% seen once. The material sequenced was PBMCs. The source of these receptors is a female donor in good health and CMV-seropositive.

The chain's CDR3 is CASSDPGTGNRNEQFF. The CDR3 bases are TGCGCCAGCAGCGATCCCGGGACAGGTAATCGGAATGAGCAGTTCTTC. The chain combines TRBV5-1 with TRBJ2-1; 8 nucleotides line up with TRBD1. Germline V gene lookup returns CDR1 SGHRS and CDR2 YFSETQ. V dropped 4 bases and J dropped 7; count of bases not matched to a gene: 13. The CDR3 is made up of 16 amino acids.

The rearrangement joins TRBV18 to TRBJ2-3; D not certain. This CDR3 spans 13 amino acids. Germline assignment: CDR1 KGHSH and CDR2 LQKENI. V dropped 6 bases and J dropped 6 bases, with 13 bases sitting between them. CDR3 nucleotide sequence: TGTGCCAGCTCCATGGGCCTCAGGGATACGCAGTATTTT. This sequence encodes CASSMGLRDTQYF.

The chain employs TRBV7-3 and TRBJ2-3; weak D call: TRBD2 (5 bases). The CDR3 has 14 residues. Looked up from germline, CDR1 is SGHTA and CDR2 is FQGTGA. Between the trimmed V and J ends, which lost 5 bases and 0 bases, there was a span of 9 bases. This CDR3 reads CASSRGLSTDTQYF. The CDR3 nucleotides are TGTGCCAGCAGCCGAGGGCTGAGCACAGATACGCAGTATTTT.